This entry is about one T cell receptor (beta chain). This specimen comes from a study of OX40 agonist ivuxolimab in advanced cancers. CDR1 is KGHSH, CDR2 LQKENI, per germline. The CDR3 consists of 14 residues. Trimming took 2 bases from V and 0 from J, leaving 8 bases between them. The assay was immunoSEQ multiplex PCR, and TCRdb's table has in-frame clones only and misses some. Of about 66,000 clones in the sample, about 85% were seen once. This chain links TRBV18 with TRBJ2-7; no clear D gene. The sequencing used CD4+ or CD8+ T cells sorted from blood, collected in a trial of the OX40 agonist ivuxolimab. The receptor was isolated from an adult with an advanced solid tumor such as melanoma, head and neck, liver or kidney cancer. The chain's CDR3 is CASSPTSSSYEQYF. DNA of the CDR3: TGTGCCAGCTCACCAACTTCAAGCTCCTACGAGCAGTACTTC.